The 16 T cell receptor beta chains in this list originate from one sample, sequenced in a study of blood T cell repertoires in COVID-19. The method was immunoSEQ multiplex PCR; TCRdb's version includes in-frame clones alone and lacks a portion of them. The sample holds more than 200,000 clones; approximately 78% are singletons and the top ten take 8.5% to 12%. Sequenced material: peripheral blood. The receptors stem from a woman of 80 years or more with acute or convalescent COVID-19.

This chain joins TRBV19 and TRBJ1-6, with 7 bases aligning to TRBD1. Germline CDR1 LNHDA, CDR2 SQIVND (reference sequence). This CDR3 is built from 13 residues. Germline trimming cut 9 bases from V and 5 bases from J; bases unmatched to any gene: 4. The CDR3 protein is CASRDRNNSPLHF. The CDR3 DNA follows: TGTGCCAGCAGGGACAGAAATAATTCACCCCTCCACTTT.

V usage is TRBV30 and J usage is TRBJ1-6; 8 bases map to TRBD1. Germline V gene lookup returns CDR1 GTSNPN and CDR2 SVGIG (reference sequence). V lost 8 bases and J lost 10; bases outside the gene matches: 10. The CDR3 consists of 13 residues. The CDR3 bases are TGTGCCCGGGGAGGGACAGGTGTATCACCCCTCCACTTT. It encodes CARGGTGVSPLHF.

This sequence joins TRBV3-1 (or the pseudogene TRBV3-2) and TRBJ2-5; 9 bases match TRBD2. After removal of 6 bases from V and 4 bases from J, the junction contained 12 bases not matched to a gene. CDR1 is LGHDT and CDR2 is YNNKEL in the germline V gene (reference sequence). The CDR3 has 16 residues. The CDR3 loop reads CASRQPGGRAAETQYF. CDR3 nucleotides: TGTGCCAGCAGACAACCGGGCGGGAGGGCCGCAGAGACCCAGTACTTC.

The gene calls are TRBV30 and TRBJ2-2; D unresolved. This CDR3 comprises 16 residues. Germline V gene sequence: CDR1 GTSNPN, CDR2 SVGIG (reference sequence). The ends were cut back, 4 bases at V and 2 bases at J, with 17 bases in the middle. The CDR3, as DNA: TGTGCCTGGATGCCGGCCTCCCGGGTAAACACCGGGGAGCTGTTTTTT. This gives the protein CAWMPASRVNTGELFF. Drawing the rest from reference TRBV30 and TRBJ2-2, the complete variable domain is SQTIHQWPATLVQPVGSPLSLECTVEGTSNPNLYWYRQAAGRGLQLLFYSVGIGQISSEVPQNLSASRPQDRQFILSSKKLLLSDSGFYLCAWMPASRVNTGELFFGEGSRLTVL.

The chain joins TRBV30 to TRBJ1-6; 9 bases agree with TRBD1. The CDR3 loop spans 14 amino acids. Per germline, CDR1 GTSNPN and CDR2 SVGIG (reference sequence). Unmatched junction bases numbered 7, after V lost 4 bases and J lost 9 bases. The CDR3 DNA is TGTGCCTGGACCCCTGGGACAGGGATTTCACCCCTCCACTTT. It translates to CAWTPGTGISPLHF.

This clone was counted between two and nine times. J is TRBJ2-5 and V is TRBV6-5; D is possibly TRBD2 (5 bases). From germline, CDR1 is MNHEY and CDR2 SVGAGI. This CDR3 comprises 11 residues. The germline V and J ends were trimmed by 10 bases and 2 bases, with 8 bases remaining between them. DNA for the CDR3: TGTGCCACCCGGGGTCAAGAGACCCAGTACTTC. This encodes CATRGQETQYF.

V gene TRBV27 combines with J gene TRBJ2-1; 15 bases are shared with TRBD2. After removal of 3 bases from V and 7 bases from J, the junction contained 4 bases not matched to a gene. The CDR3 consists of 16 residues. Per germline, CDR1 MNHEY and CDR2 SMNVEV (reference sequence). Here the CDR3 reads CASSFPGLAGGNEQFF. The DNA for the CDR3 is TGTGCCAGCAGTTTCCCCGGACTAGCGGGGGGGAATGAGCAGTTCTTC.

J is TRBJ1-4 and V is TRBV30; 7 bases agree with TRBD1. Germline V gene lookup returns CDR1 GTSNPN and CDR2 SVGIG (reference sequence). The CDR3 consists of 15 residues. J was trimmed by 0 bases and V by 7 bases; bases with no gene match: 8. CDR3 sequence reads: CAYCPGQSTNEKLFF. CDR3 nucleotide sequence: TGTGCCTATTGCCCGGGACAGTCAACTAATGAAAAACTGTTTTTT.

The CDR3 DNA reads as TGTGCCAGTAGTGCCCAGGGGGTGAACAATCAGCCCCAGCATTTT. This translates into CASSAQGVNNQPQHF. V gene TRBV19 combines with J gene TRBJ1-5; 7 bases are a match to TRBD1. This CDR3 spans 15 amino acids. Germline V gives CDR1 LNHDA, CDR2 SQIVND (reference sequence). V lost 5 bases to trimming and J lost 3 bases; unmatched junction nucleotides: 7.

V usage is TRBV2 and J usage is TRBJ1-6, with a tentative D call TRBD1 (5 bases). CDR1 and CDR2 from the germline V gene are SNHLY and FYNNEI. V lost 4 bases and J lost 4, with 14 bases in between. This CDR3 comprises 16 residues. This CDR3 reads CASSGGTGGYNSPLHF. In DNA, the CDR3 is TGTGCCAGCAGTGGGGGGACGGGGGGTTATAATTCACCCCTCCACTTT.

The V and J genes are TRBV10-3 and TRBJ2-2; D is possibly TRBD2 (5 bases). This CDR3 region has 16 residues. Germline-derived CDR1 and CDR2 are ENHRY and SYGVKD. Trimming shortened V by 8 bases and J by 0 bases, and 16 bases separated the two germline ends. The CDR3, as DNA: TGTGCCATCGGGAGTAGCAGGACCACGAACACCGGGGAGCTGTTTTTT. Translation: CAIGSSRTTNTGELFF.

The V call is TRBV5-1, the J call TRBJ2-3, with TRBD1 as a possible D gene (6 bases). CDR1 SGHRS and CDR2 YFSETQ come from the germline V gene. V lost 5 bases to trimming and J lost 5 bases, with 15 bases between them. The CDR3 consists of 14 residues. CDR3 sequence: CASRTWTDLDTQYF. CDR3 bases: TGCGCCAGCAGGACCTGGACAGACTTAGATACGCAGTATTTT. The complete variable domain, with remaining parts taken from reference TRBV5-1 and TRBJ2-3, reads KAGVTQTPRYLIKTRGQQVTLSCSPISGHRSVSWYQQTPGQGLQFLFEYFSETQRNKGNFPGRFSGRQFSNSRSEMNVSTLELGDSALYLCASRTWTDLDTQYFGPGTRLTVL.

CDR3 DNA: TGTGCCAGCAGCTCTGCCCGGACAGGGAGTACTGAAGCTTTCTTT. Translation gives CASSSARTGSTEAFF. The chain has TRBV3-1 (or the pseudogene TRBV3-2) and TRBJ1-1, with 8 positions matching TRBD1. CDR1 is LGHDT and CDR2 is YNNKEL in the germline V gene (reference sequence). CDR3 length: 15 residues. J lost 5 bases, V lost 5 bases, and 10 bases had no gene match.

The chain recombines TRBV6-5 with TRBJ2-7, with 7 positions matching TRBD1. This CDR3 region has 13 residues. The germline V gene encodes CDR1 MNHEY and CDR2 SVGAGI. Trimming cost V 2 bases and J 2 bases; bases outside gene matches: 0. The CDR3: CASSYDRAYEQYF. The CDR3 DNA is TGTGCCAGCAGTTACGACAGGGCCTACGAGCAGTACTTC.

The CDR3 sequence: CASSSGTGWNEQFF. The CDR3 DNA sequence: TGTGCCAGCAGCTCTGGGACAGGGTGGAATGAGCAGTTCTTC. The genes are TRBV7-3 and TRBJ2-1; 9 bases map to TRBD1. J lost 7 bases, V lost 4 bases, and 5 bases had no gene match. Per the germline V gene, CDR1 is SGHTA and CDR2 is FQGTGA. The CDR3 sequence is 14 residues long.

The genes are TRBV11-2 and TRBJ2-3; TRBD2 is a possible D gene (5 bases). Looked up from germline, CDR1 is SGHAT and CDR2 is FQNNGV. With 7 bases removed from V and 0 bases from J, the gap between germline ends came to 17 bases. CDR3 length equals 16 residues. Here the CDR3 DNA reads TGTGCCAGCAACGAGGACTCTACGTATAGCACAGATACGCAGTATTTT. Protein sequence: CASNEDSTYSTDTQYF. Complete variable domain (other parts from reference TRBV11-2 and TRBJ2-3): EAGVAQSPRYKIIEKRQSVAFWCNPISGHATLYWYQQILGQGPKLLIQFQNNGVVDDSQLPKDRFSAERLKGVDSTLKIQPAKLEDSAVYLCASNEDSTYSTDTQYFGPGTRLTVL.